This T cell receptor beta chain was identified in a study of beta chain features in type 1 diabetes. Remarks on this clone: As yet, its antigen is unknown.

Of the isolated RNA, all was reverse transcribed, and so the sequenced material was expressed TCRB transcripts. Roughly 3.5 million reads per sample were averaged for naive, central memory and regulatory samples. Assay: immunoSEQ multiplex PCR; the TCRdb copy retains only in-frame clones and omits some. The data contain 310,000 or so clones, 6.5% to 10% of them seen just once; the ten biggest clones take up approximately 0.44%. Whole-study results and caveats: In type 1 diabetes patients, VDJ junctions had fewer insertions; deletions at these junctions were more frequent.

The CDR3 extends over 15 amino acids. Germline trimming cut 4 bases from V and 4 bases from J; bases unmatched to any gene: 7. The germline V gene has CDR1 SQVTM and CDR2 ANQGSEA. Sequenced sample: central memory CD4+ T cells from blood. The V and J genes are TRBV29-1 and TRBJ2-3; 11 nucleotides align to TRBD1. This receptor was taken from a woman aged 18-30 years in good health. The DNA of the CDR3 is TGCAGCGTTGTCCCGGGACAGGGGGTAGCAGATACGCAGTATTTT. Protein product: CSVVPGQGVADTQYF.